Listed below are T cell receptor beta chains from one sample, sequenced in a study of regulatory T cells in long-lasting Graves disease. TCRdb reprocessed the multiplex PCR reads via MiXCR and lists one record per CDR3 protein. The profile shows 450,000 to 700,000 distinct CDR3 sequences, approximately 13% of them singletons. Another study also made use of these data, one on T cells in Graves' hyperthyroidism and ophthalmopathy.

The specimen was peripheral blood mononuclear cells (PBMCs), collected at new diagnosis, from a patient treated with antithyroid drugs. The receptors were sampled from a man aged 30 to 39 with Graves disease. Each CDR3 is given with its conserved first and last residue. D genes are given only for firm matches. Only part of the rows carry a size: once, few, many, or a class if the clone is expanded.

D gene	J gene	clone size	V gene	CDR3 DNA	CDR3 protein
NA	TRBJ1-1	many	TRBV7-9	TGTGCCAGCAGCTTACAAACAGGTCAAACTGAAGCTTTCTTT	CASSLQTGQTEAFF
NA	TRBJ2-5	few	TRBV27	TGTGCCAGCAGTTTATGGGGGCCTCAAGAGACCCAGTACTTC	CASSLWGPQETQYF
NA	TRBJ1-5	many	TRBV2	TGTGCCAGCAGCCGGGGAGGGCTAGGCAATCAGCCCCAGCATTTT	CASSRGGLGNQPQHF
NA	TRBJ2-2	many	TRBV29-1	TGCAGCGTTCGGAACACCGGGGAGCTGTTTTTT	CSVRNTGELFF
TRBD1	TRBJ2-7	NA	TRBV25-1	TGTGCCAGCAGTGAACCAGGGCGGGACAGGACCTACGAGCAGTACTTC	CASSEPGRDRTYEQYF
TRBD1	TRBJ2-7	few	TRBV5-1	TGCGCCAGCAGCTTAACCGGGACAGGGAGCTTCTACGAGCAGTACTTC	CASSLTGTGSFYEQYF
NA	TRBJ2-1	many	TRBV7-2	TGTGCCAGCAGCTCACGGTCCCCGAATGAGCAGTTCTTC	CASSSRSPNEQFF
TRBD1	TRBJ1-4	NA	TRBV5-4	TGTGCCAGCAGCTCCCCAGGGGGGAAAGCAACTAATGAAAAACTGTTTTTT	CASSSPGGKATNEKLFF
TRBD2	TRBJ2-1	few	TRBV25-1	TGTGCCAGCAGTGCCGGCCCAGCGGGGGCCTACAATGAGCAGTTCTTC	CASSAGPAGAYNEQFF
NA	TRBJ1-1	many	TRBV11-2	TGTGCCAGCAGCTTTCCAGGCGGCACTGAAGCTTTCTTT	CASSFPGGTEAFF
TRBD1	TRBJ1-3	NA	TRBV30	TGTGCCTGGGTAAACGGACAGGGTCAAAGGAACACCATATATTTT	CAWVNGQGQRNTIYF
NA	TRBJ1-1	few	TRBV10-3	TGTGCCATCAGTGTGGGCTCTCTGAACACTGAAGCTTTCTTT	CAISVGSLNTEAFF
TRBD1	TRBJ1-1	many	TRBV29-1	TGCAGCGCAAGACCCGGGACAGGGGGCCTGAACACTGAAGCTTTCTTT	CSARPGTGGLNTEAFF
TRBD2	TRBJ2-3	many	TRBV20-1	TGCAGTGCTAGGCCCGGGACTAGCGGGCGGAGGGCCACAGATACGCAGTATTTT	CSARPGTSGRRATDTQYF
NA	TRBJ2-1	many	TRBV6-1	TGTGCCAGCAGTCTTCCAGGGGGGCAGGGAAATGAGCAGTTCTTC	CASSLPGGQGNEQFF
TRBD2	TRBJ2-1	few	TRBV5-1	TGCGCCAGCAGCGCCCTAACTACTGGGACTAGCGGGAAGAGCTCCTACAATGAGCAGTTCTTC	CASSALTTGTSGKSSYNEQFF
TRBD1	TRBJ2-7	NA	TRBV6-5	TGTGCCAGCAGTTACAGGGGGCGAGAGTACGAGCAGTACTTC	CASSYRGREYEQYF
TRBD1	TRBJ1-5	few	TRBV10-3	TGTGCCATCAGTGATAGCAGGGGGAATCAGCCCCAGCATTTT	CAISDSRGNQPQHF
TRBD1	TRBJ2-5	many	TRBV20-1	TGCAGTGCCATCACCGGGACAGGGTCCCAAGAGACCCAGTACTTC	CSAITGTGSQETQYF
NA	TRBJ1-1	many	TRBV3-1	TGTGCCAGCAGCGCGGGGCGCGAAGCTTTCTTT	CASSAGREAFF
TRBD1	TRBJ1-5	NA	TRBV6-1	TGTGCCAGCAGTCCTCAGGGGGCGGGAGGTCAGCCCCAGCATTTT	CASSPQGAGGQPQHF
NA	TRBJ2-7	many	TRBV27	TGTGCCAGCTCCCCCGCTGAGAGCTCCTACGAGCAGTACTTC	CASSPAESSYEQYF
NA	TRBJ2-5	many	TRBV2	TGTGCCAGCAGTGAACTGTTTCGGGACCAGTACTTC	CASSELFRDQYF
NA	TRBJ1-1	many	TRBV7-8	TGTGCCAGCAGCTCGGGCTCACAGAGCATGAACACTGAAGCTTTCTTT	CASSSGSQSMNTEAFF
TRBD1	TRBJ2-7	many	TRBV20-1	TGCAGTGCCCTTGGACAGGGGGCGAGGGAGCAGTACTTC	CSALGQGAREQYF
TRBD2	TRBJ2-3	few	TRBV20-1	TGCAGTGCTAGACACTTCGGGGGGAGAGAGCGTGCAGATACGCAGTATTTT	CSARHFGGRERADTQYF
NA	TRBJ1-6	many	TRBV5-1	TGCGCCAGCAGCCAGCCGGACAGAATTAATTCACCCCTCCACTTT	CASSQPDRINSPLHF
NA	TRBJ1-1	many	TRBV20-1	TGCAGTGCCGGACAGCCGAACACTGAAGCTTTCTTT	CSAGQPNTEAFF
TRBD1	TRBJ2-7	NA	TRBV6-9	TGTGCCAGCAGTTACGCATGGGACAGGGGAGGCTACGAGCAGTACTTC	CASSYAWDRGGYEQYF
NA	TRBJ2-5	many	TRBV7-9	TGTGCCAGTGGTTGGAGAAAAGAGACCCAGTACTTC	CASGWRKETQYF
NA	TRBJ2-2	NA	TRBV27	TGTGCCAGCAGTTTACTTGGCCTCACGAACACCGGGGAGCTGTTTTTT	CASSLLGLTNTGELFF
NA	TRBJ1-1	many	TRBV29-1	TGCAGCGTCCCCCGGGAAGGCTTCTATGAAGCTTTCTTT	CSVPREGFYEAFF
NA	TRBJ2-5	many	TRBV6-5	TGTGCCAGCAGTTACGGGGAGGCCCAAGAGACCCAGTACTTC	CASSYGEAQETQYF
TRBD2	TRBJ2-2	many	TRBV12-3/TRBV12-4	TGTGCCAGCAGTCTTAGGAGGGGGACTAGCGTCGGGGACACCGGGGAGCTGTTTTTT	CASSLRRGTSVGDTGELFF
TRBD2	TRBJ2-7	many	TRBV28	TGTGCCAGCCGCTCCGAGGGGACTAGCGGAGTTTACGAGCAGTACTTC	CASRSEGTSGVYEQYF
TRBD2	TRBJ2-7	many	TRBV20-1	TGCAGTGCTACGCCGGGACTAGCGGGAACCGAGCAGTACTTC	CSATPGLAGTEQYF
TRBD2	TRBJ2-3	NA	TRBV7-9	TGTGCCGGCAGCCCGGGGACTAGCCTTTTGGTCACAGATACGCAGTATTTT	CAGSPGTSLLVTDTQYF
TRBD2	TRBJ2-1	many	TRBV12-3/TRBV12-4	TGTGCCAGCAGCCGGTCTAGCGGGAGCAATGAGCAGTTCTTC	CASSRSSGSNEQFF
TRBD2	TRBJ2-1	few	TRBV7-3	TGTGCCAGCAGCTTTAGCGGGACAAATTTCAATGAGCAGTTCTTC	CASSFSGTNFNEQFF
NA	TRBJ1-1	many	TRBV24-1	TGTGCCACCAGTGGGGGAGGGGCTGAAGCTTTCTTT	CATSGGGAEAFF
NA	TRBJ1-1	few	TRBV27	TGTGCCAGCACCTCCGCGGGGGCGAGGAGTGAAGCTTTCTTT	CASTSAGARSEAFF
NA	TRBJ2-7	few	TRBV18	TGTGCCAGCTCACCACAGAGAGGGACCTACGAGCAGTACTTC	CASSPQRGTYEQYF
TRBD1	TRBJ2-7	many	TRBV7-2	TGTGCCAGCAGCATCGAGGGGACAGGGCCGTACGAGCAGTACTTC	CASSIEGTGPYEQYF
NA	TRBJ2-2	few	TRBV7-9	TGTGCCAGCACCCCTACGGCGGCAGACTCAGGGGAGCTGTTTTTT	CASTPTAADSGELFF
NA	TRBJ1-4	many	TRBV20-1	TGCAGTGCAGGGATGAATGAAAAACTGTTTTTT	CSAGMNEKLFF
TRBD2	TRBJ2-3	many	TRBV15	TGTGCCACCAGCAGAGATGTAGCGGGGGCTCCCACTTCTTACACAGATACGCAGTATTTT	CATSRDVAGAPTSYTDTQYF
NA	TRBJ2-4	NA	TRBV29-1	TGCAGCGTTGAAGGCATTCGGCAGGTTAGGGGAGCGCTCGGAAACATTCAGTACTTC	CSVEGIRQVRGALGNIQYF
TRBD1	TRBJ1-1	many	TRBV11-2	TGTGCCAGCAGCGTGAGACAGGGGGCATTAAACACTGAAGCTTTCTTT	CASSVRQGALNTEAFF
NA	TRBJ2-1	many	TRBV20-1	TGCAGTGCTCCGGGACCCGCCGTTGAGCAGTTCTTC	CSAPGPAVEQFF
TRBD2	TRBJ2-1	few	TRBV7-7	TGTGCTAGCAGCCCCGGACTAGCGGGAGGTCGAGATGAGCAGTTCTTC	CASSPGLAGGRDEQFF
NA	TRBJ2-5	NA	TRBV10-3	TGTGCCATCAGTGATGGGGGAACAGTGGGGATCAAGACCCAGTACTTC	CAISDGGTVGIKTQYF
NA	TRBJ2-3	NA	TRBV30	TGTGCCTGGAAAGGGGGACTCCTAGCGCGGTCCTCAGATACGCAGTATTTT	CAWKGGLLARSSDTQYF
NA	TRBJ2-1	many	TRBV11-3	TGTGCCAGCAGCTTATTAGGGGCAGGGAATGAGCAGTTCTTC	CASSLLGAGNEQFF